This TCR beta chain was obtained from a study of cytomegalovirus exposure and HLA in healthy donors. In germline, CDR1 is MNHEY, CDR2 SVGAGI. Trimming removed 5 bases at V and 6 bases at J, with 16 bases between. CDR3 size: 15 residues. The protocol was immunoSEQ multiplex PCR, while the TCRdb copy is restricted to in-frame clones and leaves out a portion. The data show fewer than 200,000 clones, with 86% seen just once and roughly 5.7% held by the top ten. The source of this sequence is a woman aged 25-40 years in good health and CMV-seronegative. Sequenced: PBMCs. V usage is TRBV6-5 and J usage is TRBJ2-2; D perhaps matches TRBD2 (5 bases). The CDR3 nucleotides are TGTGCCAGCAGTCCGGTCGGGGTGGTTGCCGGGGAGCTGTTTTTT. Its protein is CASSPVGVVAGELFF.